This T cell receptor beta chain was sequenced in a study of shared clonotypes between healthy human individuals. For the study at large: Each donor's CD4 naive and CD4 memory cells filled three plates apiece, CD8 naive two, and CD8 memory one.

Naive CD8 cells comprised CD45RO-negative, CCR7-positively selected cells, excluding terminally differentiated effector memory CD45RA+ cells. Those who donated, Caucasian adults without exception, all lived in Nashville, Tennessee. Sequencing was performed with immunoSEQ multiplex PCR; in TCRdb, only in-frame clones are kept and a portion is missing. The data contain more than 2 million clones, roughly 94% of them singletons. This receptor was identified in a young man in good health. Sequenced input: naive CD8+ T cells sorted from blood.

The CDR3: CASSEWAAIPGTGELFF. CDR3 coding DNA: TGTGCCAGCAGTGAATGGGCGGCAATCCCGGGGACCGGGGAGCTGTTTTTT. The rearrangement links TRBV2 to TRBJ2-2, with D tentatively TRBD2 (5 bases). CDR3 length: 17 residues. Per germline, CDR1 SNHLY and CDR2 FYNNEI. V lost 2 bases to trimming and J lost 5 bases, with 18 bases between them.